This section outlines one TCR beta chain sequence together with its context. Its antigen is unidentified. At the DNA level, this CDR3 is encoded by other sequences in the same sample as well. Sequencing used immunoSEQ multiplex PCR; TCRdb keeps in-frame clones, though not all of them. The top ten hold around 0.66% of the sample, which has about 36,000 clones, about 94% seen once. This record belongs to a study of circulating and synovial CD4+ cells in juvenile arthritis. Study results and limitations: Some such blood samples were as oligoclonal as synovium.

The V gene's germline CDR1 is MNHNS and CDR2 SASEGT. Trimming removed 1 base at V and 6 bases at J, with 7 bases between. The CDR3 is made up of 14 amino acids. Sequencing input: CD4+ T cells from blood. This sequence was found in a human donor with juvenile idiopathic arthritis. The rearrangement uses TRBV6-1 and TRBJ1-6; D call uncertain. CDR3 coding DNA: TGTGCCAGCAGTGAAGTTCGGGGTAATTCACCCCTCCACTTT. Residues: CASSEVRGNSPLHF.